This T cell receptor (beta chain) came from a study of T cell responses to AZD1222 COVID-19 vaccine. Turning to this clone: Its specificity is unknown.

V shed 3 bases and J 5 bases; nucleotides not matched to a gene: 8. The CDR3 consists of 16 residues. CDR1 and CDR2 from the germline V gene are MGHRA and YSYEKL. Using immunoSEQ multiplex PCR, the repertoire was profiled, and TCRdb retains in-frame clones only, with some absent. Among roughly 110,000 clones listed, 90% to 95% were seen once. Study-wide points: Recipients of two AZD1222 doses showed rising Spike-specific TCR breadth and depth. Every sample of the repertoires postdated the peak T cell response. Targets within unmutated variant regions were reportedly found for nearly half of spike-specific TCRs.

Doses given second, at about 4 or about 12 weeks, were pooled. The sequence derives from an adult who received the AZD1222 COVID-19 vaccine. This specimen consisted of peripheral blood, obtained 28 days after the second AZD1222 dose. The rearrangement uses TRBV4-1 and TRBJ2-7; TRBD1 agrees at 12 bases. The CDR3 nucleotides read TGCGCCAGCAGCCATCCTCTTGGGACAGGGGGCGACGAGCAGTACTTC. Its translation is CASSHPLGTGGDEQYF.